This T cell receptor beta chain was identified in a study of blood T cells in healthy people across ages (dated by TCRdb to 2013 to 2016). Background on the whole study: In model experiments, roughly one uniquely barcoded TCR beta cDNA molecule per two T cells was captured by template switching. To avoid experimental bias, donors of different ages were randomly spread across the sequencing lanes. For two donors (one aged 18 to 30 and one aged 80 or older), the study analyzed two additional independent replicas of 1 million unique cDNA reads from the same blood draw. Age-related changes in TCR beta repertoire diversity were measured in the study by deep sequencing normalized with unique cDNA molecular identifiers. Four age groups were formed from the donors: young (average approximately 15 years), middle-aged (roughly 38), aged (62) and long-lived (82).

This clonotype was counted between two and nine times. Its antigen has not been determined. Per-base qualities were not stored, and no clone one base away is much larger. V is reduced by 0 bases and J by 11 bases, leaving a spacing of 13 bases between them. From cysteine to phenylalanine, the CDR3 is 13 amino acids long. Only CDR3 DNA remains: 39 bases, in frame from the first base. The germline V gene provides CDR1 SGHDN and CDR2 FVKESK. Overall results and qualifications from the work: Since profiling was done on bulk unsorted PBMCs, naive and antigen-experienced compartments could not be conclusively compared. Observed TCR beta diversity per million T cells fell roughly linearly with age, and a significant reduction was already apparent by age around 44. The CMV infection status of donors was not known, potentially confounding age-related changes in expanded clonotypes. Estimates of total diversity from one million sequenced T cells were regarded as lower bounds and underestimates. The percentage of naive T cells measured by flow cytometry correlated strongly with observed TCR beta diversity. Compared with the aged group, the long-lived group had more naive CD4+ T cells, fewer expanded clones and increased TCR diversity, suggesting age selection.

The library was obtained by 5' RACE. Sequencer: Illumina HiSeq 2500. A second PCR of about 7 to 12 cycles was run with a J-beta primer mix and a sample-barcoded 5' primer. A unique molecular identifier was introduced onto each TCR beta cDNA molecule by a template-switch 5' adaptor carrying 12 random nucleotides. Each sample yielded at least 2.5 million CDR3-containing paired-end reads. The Mint cDNA synthesis kit, primed by a TRBC-specific oligonucleotide, was used to synthesize first-strand cDNA from all RNA. Following uracil-DNA glycosylase treatment, a first 18-cycle PCR with universal primers M1SS and BC2_uni_R was performed on all cDNA. The study's processing was this. For normalization, 1 million high-quality reads, each with a distinct molecular identifier, were randomly selected from each sample. Instead of being binned into consensus sequences, reads with shared molecular identifiers were discarded. MiTCR, with a Q25 quality threshold and the strictest error-elimination algorithm, was used for CDR3 identification, clonotype clustering and error correction. A nonparametric unseen species model with Euler transformation was used to estimate a lower bound on total TCR beta diversity. The public reads were run again by TCRdb, first through fastp at Q25 and then through MiXCR, and only productive beta chains were kept. Identical CDR3 proteins give one entry, which carries the most common genes and DNA. TCRdb, not the authors, supplied the V and J calls. Here the sample has 850,000 to 1,300,000 distinct CDR3 sequences; around 45% occur a single time. The ten largest clones capture approximately 19% of the sample.

Systemically healthy Caucasian individuals from Russia, 35 to 40 in total and aged about 6 to 90 years, were included as donors. Each donor gave roughly 9 milliliters of peripheral blood, drawn into EDTA-treated Vacutainer tubes. PBMCs were isolated by Ficoll-Paque density-gradient centrifugation, with at least 6.5 million obtained per sample. Total RNA, at least 6 micrograms per sample, was extracted from PBMCs with Trizol reagent. For every donor, an aliquot of PBMCs went through flow cytometry to measure the percentages of naive CD45RAhigh/CD27high T cells. The V gene is TRBV14 and the J gene is TRBJ2-5; possibly the D gene is TRBD2, per 5 matching bases. This sequence was found in a woman in her fifties or sixties in good health. Sequencing used blood. CDR3 protein: CASSQDEGSKQYF. The bases are TGTGCCAGCAGCCAAGACGAGGGAAGTAAGCAGTACTTC.